One sample yielded the 9 T cell receptor beta chains listed below, sequenced in a study of regulatory T cells in long-lasting Graves disease. Arm-PCR of CDR3 regions and iRepertoire HTBI primers were used to build TCR beta libraries. TCRdb re-called the multiplex PCR reads with MiXCR, one entry per CDR3 protein. Of about 620,000 distinct CDR3 sequences listed, 16% were seen once; the top ten hold 18%. Time point specified: newly diagnosed GD, antithyroid drugs for less than 3 months. Making the TCR library involved RNA that had been extracted from PBMCs. The data also belong to a second study, concerning T cells in Graves' hyperthyroidism and ophthalmopathy.

Here the sequenced sample was peripheral blood mononuclear cells (PBMCs), taken at new diagnosis, from a patient treated with antithyroid drugs. The receptors stem from a woman in her twenties or thirties with Graves disease.

As concerns this clonotype: This may arise from a read error, as a much more abundant clone is one base away. The V and J genes are TRBV28 and TRBJ2-2, with 9 bases aligning to TRBD1. V trimming: 5 bases; J trimming: 6 bases; junction bases outside the gene matches: 4. Germline lookup yields CDR1 MDHEN and CDR2 SYDVKM. The CDR3 is made up of 14 amino acids. The DNA for the CDR3 is TGTGCCAGCAGTCCCCACAGGGGGCCCGGGGAGCTGTTTTTT. Protein sequence: CASSPHRGPGELFF.

The genes are TRBV29-1 and TRBJ2-1; possible D gene TRBD1, 6 bases. The CDR3 length is 19 residues. The germline gives CDR1 SQVTM, CDR2 ANQGSEA. The V end was cut by 1 base, the J end by 1 base, with 23 bases between. The CDR3 nucleotides are TGCAGCGTTGAAGCCCCCCCTCGACAGGTTAGTCCTTCCTACAATGAGCAGTTCTTC. Amino acid sequence: CSVEAPPRQVSPSYNEQFF.

This clonotype came up many times. The chain joins TRBV5-1 to TRBJ2-1; D is undetermined. CDR3 size: 14 residues. The V gene's germline CDR1 is SGHRS and CDR2 YFSETQ. Trimming left V 3 bases short and J 4 bases short, with 11 bases between. Here the CDR3 DNA reads TGCGCCAGCAGCTCGGAATGGCCGTACAATGAGCAGTTCTTC. Translation gives CASSSEWPYNEQFF.

This rearrangement joins TRBV7-9 to TRBJ2-1, with TRBD2 matching 7 bases. The CDR3 is made up of 15 amino acids. Germline V lookup: CDR1 SEHNR, CDR2 FQNEAQ (reference sequence). Trimming took 4 bases from V and 3 from J; bases not matched to a gene: 6. Here the CDR3 DNA reads TGTGCCAGCAGCTACGGACTAGTTTTCTACAATGAGCAGTTCTTC. It translates to CASSYGLVFYNEQFF. The full variable domain, completed using reference TRBV7-9 and TRBJ2-1, is DTGVSQNPRHKITKRGQNVTFRCDPISEHNRLYWYRQTLGQGPEFLTYFQNEAQLEKSRLLSDRFSAERPKGSFSTLEIQRTEQGDSAMYLCASSYGLVFYNEQFFGPGTRLTVL.

This clonotype was seen ten or more times. The chain links TRBV7-2 to TRBJ1-6; 7 bases are shared with TRBD1. V trimming: 5 bases; J trimming: 8 bases; junction bases outside the gene matches: 6. This CDR3 has 14 amino acids. Germline CDR1 and CDR2: SGHTA and FQGNSA. For the CDR3, the DNA is TGTGCCAGCAGCCCCCGACAGGGCCATTCACCCCTCCACTTT. Its translation is CASSPRQGHSPLHF. The entire variable domain, with the rest obtained from reference TRBV7-2 and TRBJ1-6, is as follows: GAGVSQSPSNKVTEKGKDVELRCDPISGHTALYWYRQSLGQGLEFLIYFQGNSAPDKSGLPSDRFSAERTGGSVSTLTIQRTQQEDSAVYLCASSPRQGHSPLHFGNGTRLTVT.

This clonotype was seen many times. The chain links TRBV12-5 to TRBJ2-1, with D tentatively TRBD2 (6 bases). This CDR3 has 15 residues. In germline, CDR1 is LGHNT, CDR2 FRNRAP. Trimming shortened V by 7 bases and J by 7 bases, and 20 bases separated the two germline ends. CDR3 nucleotides: TGTGCTAGTGCCATCGCGGGACTCGTGGCGAATGAGCAGTTCTTC. Its protein is CASAIAGLVANEQFF. The full variable domain, completed using reference TRBV12-5 and TRBJ2-1, is DARVTQTPRHKVTEMGQEVTMRCQPILGHNTVFWYRQTMMQGLELLAYFRNRAPLDDSGMPKDRFSAEMPDATLATLKIQPSEPRDSAVYFCASAIAGLVANEQFFGPGTRLTVL.

About this clonotype itself: A clone one base away is much larger, so this may be a read error. The V and J genes are TRBV28 and TRBJ2-7; D may correspond to TRBD1 or TRBD2 (5 bases each). Per germline, CDR1 MDHEN and CDR2 SYDVKM. This CDR3 spans 15 amino acids. Trimming pared 5 bases from V and 3 bases from J, leaving 17 bases between. The CDR3 sequence is CASSDGGTLNYEQYF. As DNA, the CDR3 is TGTGCCAGCAGTGATGGGGGTACCCTAAACTACGAGCAGTACTTC.

Details on this clonotype: A much larger clone lies a single base off, so this may be a read error. The rearrangement links TRBV27 to TRBJ2-6; 8 bases fit TRBD2. CDR3 length: 19 residues. Germline CDR1 is MNHEY and CDR2 is SMNVEV (reference sequence). The CDR3 DNA sequence: TGTGCCAGCAGTTTAACCGGGGGGGGGCAGGGAGCTGGGGCCGACGTCCTGACTTTC. This encodes CASSLTGGGQGAGADVLTF.

The sample holds many counts of this clonotype. This rearrangement joins TRBV2 to TRBJ1-6; TRBD1 aligns across 8 bases. This CDR3 has 12 residues. V dropped 6 bases and J dropped 15; count of bases not matched to a gene: 7. Germline V gene data show CDR1 as SNHLY and CDR2 as FYNNEI. The CDR3 spells CASRLTGVLLHF. Here the CDR3 DNA reads TGTGCCAGCAGACTGACAGGGGTGCTCCTCCACTTT.